One sample yielded the 31 T cell receptor beta chains listed below, sequenced in a study of cytomegalovirus exposure and HLA in healthy donors. TCRdb's copy holds only in-frame clones and misses some; the assay was immunoSEQ multiplex PCR. The sample lists some 190,000 clones, more than 70% occurring once. Sample: PBMCs. Source of these receptors: a young woman in good health and CMV-seronegative.

J is TRBJ2-7 and V is TRBV15; 11 nucleotides line up with TRBD2. The V gene end was trimmed by 2 bases and the J gene end by 4 bases; junction bases not matched to a gene: 10. CDR1 is LNHNV and CDR2 is YYDKDF in the germline V gene (reference sequence). The CDR3 contains 17 residues. The CDR3 nucleotides are TGTGCCACCAGCAGACCCCGGCTAGCGGGGGGCTCGTACGAGCAGTACTTC. It is translated as CATSRPRLAGGSYEQYF.

The V call is TRBV5-6, the J call TRBJ1-3; D is possibly TRBD1 (5 bases). Germline CDR1 reads SGHDT; CDR2 reads YYEEEE. V lost 2 bases and J 4 bases, leaving 19 bases between the germline ends. CDR3 length: 17 residues. The CDR3 is CASSLGTAQRWGNTIYF. The CDR3 bases are TGTGCCAGCAGCTTAGGGACTGCTCAGCGCTGGGGAAACACCATATATTTT.

The V gene is TRBV6-6, the J gene TRBJ1-2; 8 bases are a match to TRBD1. The CDR3 covers 16 residues. Germline-derived CDR1 and CDR2 are MNHNY and SVGAGI (reference sequence). The junction had 9 bases not matched to a gene; V was cut back by 6 bases and J by 0 bases. The CDR3 region is CASSLYRTGSNYGYTF. The DNA for the CDR3 is TGTGCCAGCAGCTTATACAGGACAGGGTCTAACTATGGCTACACCTTC.

This clone was detected a few times. V and J are TRBV5-1 and TRBJ1-2, with TRBD1 matching 7 bases. The CDR3 runs 12 residues. CDR1 SGHRS and CDR2 YFSETQ come from the germline V gene. V trimming: 7 bases; J trimming: 4 bases; junction bases outside the gene matches: 4. CDR3 sequence (DNA): TGCGCCAGCCAGGGGACAGCCTATGGCTACACCTTC. Its translation: CASQGTAYGYTF.

The rearrangement links TRBV7-6 to TRBJ1-2; a weak D match, TRBD1 (5 bases). The ends were cut back, 1 base at V and 4 bases at J, with 16 bases in the middle. From germline, CDR1 is SGHVS and CDR2 FNYEAQ. This CDR3 region has 16 residues. CDR3 residues: CASSLGKQRQLYGYTF. The CDR3 DNA follows: TGTGCCAGCAGCTTAGGTAAACAGCGACAGCTCTATGGCTACACCTTC.

The V gene is TRBV9, the J gene TRBJ2-5; D unclear. V lost 0 bases and J lost 0, with 6 bases in between. The germline V gene has CDR1 SGDLS and CDR2 YYNGEE. This CDR3 region has 14 residues. In nucleotides, the CDR3 is TGTGCCAGCAGCGTAGGGGCCCACCAAGAGACCCAGTACTTC. Protein sequence: CASSVGAHQETQYF. The full variable domain, completed using reference TRBV9 and TRBJ2-5, is DSGVTQTPKHLITATGQRVTLRCSPRSGDLSVYWYQQSLDQGLQFLIQYYNGEERAKGNILERFSAQQFPDLHSELNLSSLELGDSALYFCASSVGAHQETQYFGPGTRLLVL.

The chain is built from TRBV5-4 and TRBJ1-2; D is perhaps TRBD1 (5 bases). V lost 4 bases and J lost 4, with 20 bases in between. The CDR3 runs to 16 residues. Germline lookup yields CDR1 SGHNT and CDR2 YYREEE (reference sequence). The DNA of the CDR3 is TGTGCCAGCAGCGTGGGATTATTTGACAGAGCCTATGGCTACACCTTC. Protein: CASSVGLFDRAYGYTF.

Here the CDR3 reads CASSLDIGQGGDEQYF. The DNA for the CDR3 is TGCGCCAGCAGCTTGGATATCGGACAGGGTGGTGACGAGCAGTACTTC. The chain recombines TRBV5-1 with TRBJ2-7; 8 bases are shared with TRBD1. Trimming at V came to 0 bases and at J to 5 bases, leaving 10 bases not matched to a gene. The CDR3 loop spans 16 amino acids. Germline values: CDR1 SGHRS, CDR2 YFSETQ.

The rearrangement joins TRBV29-1 to TRBJ2-2, with D unresolved. V dropped 5 bases and J dropped 5 bases, with 9 bases sitting between them. Germline lookup yields CDR1 SQVTM and CDR2 ANQGSEA. The CDR3 runs 12 residues. The CDR3 region is CSVPGSTGELFF. CDR3 DNA: TGCAGCGTTCCCGGGTCAACCGGGGAGCTGTTTTTT.

The V gene is TRBV27, the J gene TRBJ2-1; D gene ambiguous. The CDR3 consists of 12 residues. Germline values: CDR1 MNHEY, CDR2 SMNVEV (reference sequence). V was pared by 2 bases and J by 8 bases, with 7 bases between. This chain's CDR3 is CASSLGQYEQFF. The CDR3 nucleotides read TGTGCCAGCAGTTTAGGCCAGTATGAGCAGTTCTTC.

The chain recombines TRBV5-1 with TRBJ2-5; TRBD1 aligns across 8 bases. J lost 3 bases, V lost 1 base, and 2 bases had no gene match. In germline, CDR1 is SGHRS, CDR2 YFSETQ. The CDR3 contains 14 residues. The CDR3 nucleotides are TGCGCCAGCAGCTTGACAGGGGGGAAAGAGACCCAGTACTTC. Protein product: CASSLTGGKETQYF.

The V and J genes are TRBV29-1 and TRBJ2-7; the match to TRBD1 covers 7 bases. This CDR3 has 11 amino acids. V lost 7 bases, J lost 4 bases, and 4 bases stayed unmatched. CDR1 SQVTM and CDR2 ANQGSEA come from the germline V gene. The CDR3 spells CSASDRYEQYF. DNA of the CDR3: TGCAGCGCCTCGGACAGGTACGAGCAGTACTTC.

This clone appeared a single time. The V gene is TRBV12-2, the J gene TRBJ2-1; the DNA was not used to check the table's D call, TRBD2. TRBV12-2 corresponds to a pseudogene. The CDR3 sequence is 17 residues long. CDR3 DNA sequence: TGTGCAAGTCGCTTCAATTACCCTAGCGGGGGGAGTAATGAGCAGTTCTTC. Residues: CASRFNYPSGGSNEQFF.

V usage is TRBV6-5 and J usage is TRBJ1-1; D is unresolved. The CDR3 consists of 14 residues. Germline loops: CDR1 MNHEY, CDR2 SVGAGI. The germline V and J ends were trimmed by 0 bases and 0 bases, with 5 bases remaining between them. As DNA, the CDR3 is TGTGCCAGCAGTTACTCTACAGTGAACACTGAAGCTTTCTTT. Translated: CASSYSTVNTEAFF.

The V call is TRBV29-1, the J call TRBJ1-2; 12 nucleotides agree with TRBD1. This CDR3 has 14 residues. Unmatched junction bases numbered 6, after V lost 3 bases and J lost 7 bases. The germline CDR1 and CDR2 sequences are SQVTM and ANQGSEA. The CDR3 spells CSVEGTGGVGGYTF. Written as DNA, the CDR3 is TGCAGCGTTGAGGGGACAGGGGGCGTCGGTGGCTACACCTTC.

The chain uses TRBV25-1 and TRBJ2-5; weak D call: TRBD2 (7 bases). Trimming removed 8 bases from V and 5 bases from J, with 21 bases in between. The CDR3 contains 15 residues. Looked up from germline, CDR1 is MGHDK and CDR2 is SYGVNS. The DNA for the CDR3 is TGTGCCAGCCGCCCCCATCGGGGGGCGTTGGAGACCCAGTACTTC. Translated: CASRPHRGALETQYF.

This chain joins TRBV6-5 and TRBJ2-3; the match to TRBD2 covers 7 bases. Losses at the gene ends were 6 bases for V and 3 bases for J; bases not matched to a gene: 9. The CDR3 totals 15 residues. Looked up from germline, CDR1 is MNHEY and CDR2 is SVGAGI. The CDR3 DNA reads TGTGCCAGCAGCCAGCCCGGACTAGGGACAGATACGCAGTATTTT. Its translation is CASSQPGLGTDTQYF.

The rearrangement links TRBV5-5 to TRBJ1-6; maybe TRBD1 (5 bases). The CDR3 covers 14 residues. V shed 2 bases and J shed 9 bases, with 12 bases lying between them. Germline CDR1 reads SGHKS; CDR2 reads YYEKEE (reference sequence). CDR3 nucleotides: TGTGCCAGCAGCTTACCAGGGTCCGGTTCACCCCTCCACTTT. This gives the protein CASSLPGSGSPLHF. Looking up the rest from reference TRBV5-5 and TRBJ1-6 gives the full variable domain: DAGVTQSPTHLIKTRGQQVTLRCSPISGHKSVSWYQQVLGQGPQFIFQYYEKEERGRGNFPDRFSARQFPNYSSELNVNALLLGDSALYLCASSLPGSGSPLHFGNGTRLTVT.

The rearrangement uses TRBV12-5 and TRBJ1-2; D unresolved. Trimming took off 1 base at V and 1 base at J, with 4 bases between the two ends. Germline V lookup: CDR1 LGHNT, CDR2 FRNRAP. The CDR3 runs to 13 residues. This CDR3 is CASGLGLNYGYTF. As DNA, the CDR3 is TGTGCTAGTGGTTTGGGGCTTAACTATGGCTACACCTTC.

The J gene is TRBJ2-3, the V gene TRBV6-5; 11 nucleotides agree with TRBD2. The CDR3 runs to 15 residues. V gave up 1 base and J gave up 5 bases; unmatched junction bases: 2. CDR1 and CDR2 (germline): MNHEY, SVGAGI. As DNA, the CDR3 is TGTGCCAGCAGTTACTTAGCGGGAGGGGTAGATACGCAGTATTTT. Translation gives CASSYLAGGVDTQYF.

In nucleotides, the CDR3 is TGTGCCAGCAGCTTACGGACAGGGGGAGGGACTGAAGCTTTCTTT. Encoded protein: CASSLRTGGGTEAFF. The V and J genes are TRBV13 and TRBJ1-1; TRBD1 matches at 10 bases. CDR3 length equals 15 residues. Germline lookup yields CDR1 PRHDT and CDR2 FYEKMQ (reference sequence). V shed 2 bases, J shed 5 bases, and the junction held 5 bases outside the gene matches.

The genes are TRBV15 and TRBJ1-2; no clear D. V lost 1 base and J 3 bases, leaving 6 bases between the germline ends. CDR1 and CDR2 from the germline V gene are LNHNV and YYDKDF (reference sequence). The CDR3 length is 13 residues. The CDR3 nucleotides read TGTGCCACCAGCAGAGGAGCGGACTATGGCTACACCTTC. It encodes CATSRGADYGYTF.

This clone has only one observation. The V and J genes are TRBV5-4 and TRBJ1-1, with 8 bases lining up with TRBD1. The germline V gene has CDR1 SGHNT and CDR2 YYREEE (reference sequence). Trimming removed 1 base from V and 11 bases from J; junction bases left unmatched: 10. This CDR3 has 14 residues. DNA of the CDR3: TGTGCCAGCAGCTTGTTTCAGGGGGCGGTTGAGGCTTTCTTT. This encodes CASSLFQGAVEAFF.

This clone came up once. The V call is TRBV2, the J call TRBJ2-5; perhaps TRBD2 as D (6 bases). Germline loops: CDR1 SNHLY, CDR2 FYNNEI. This CDR3 spans 11 amino acids. The germline V and J ends were trimmed by 8 bases and 3 bases, with 7 bases remaining between them. This CDR3 is CASRREETQYF. The DNA for the CDR3 is TGTGCCAGCCGGAGGGAAGAGACCCAGTACTTC.

This rearrangement joins TRBV2 to TRBJ1-2; 10 bases line up with TRBD1. The germline V gene has CDR1 SNHLY and CDR2 FYNNEI. The junction had 9 bases not matched to a gene; V was cut back by 7 bases and J by 4 bases. This CDR3 spans 15 amino acids. In DNA form, the CDR3 reads TGTGCCAGCAATATGGCGACAGGGGGCTTCTATGGCTACACCTTC. The encoded protein is CASNMATGGFYGYTF.

This rearrangement joins TRBV6-1 to TRBJ1-1, with 12 nucleotides matching TRBD1. Germline lookup yields CDR1 MNHNS and CDR2 SASEGT. This CDR3 region has 15 residues. V gave up 7 bases and J gave up 7 bases; unmatched junction bases: 10. CDR3 protein: CASTRDRGRKGEAFF. The CDR3 DNA follows: TGTGCCAGCACCCGGGACAGGGGGCGCAAGGGTGAAGCTTTCTTT.

The chain recombines TRBV29-1 with TRBJ1-1; D perhaps matches TRBD1 (6 bases). V gave up 2 bases and J gave up 5 bases, with 15 bases separating them. The CDR3 is 14 residues long. CDR1 and CDR2 (germline): SQVTM, ANQGSEA. This CDR3 reads CSVERAGDETEAFF. In DNA, the CDR3 is TGCAGCGTTGAACGGGCAGGGGATGAAACTGAAGCTTTCTTT.

The chain employs TRBV4-2 and TRBJ1-2; TRBD1 might be the D (5 bases). V lost 1 base and J 3 bases, leaving 12 bases between the germline ends. Germline V CDR1 and CDR2: LGHNA, YNFKEQ. The CDR3 runs to 15 residues. The CDR3 reads CASSQVEGGDYGYTF. The DNA of the CDR3 is TGTGCCAGCAGCCAAGTCGAAGGAGGGGACTATGGCTACACCTTC.

The chain is built from TRBV19 and TRBJ1-1; no reliable D call. Trimming left V 2 bases short and J 3 bases short, with 7 bases between. The CDR3 extends over 13 amino acids. Germline V lookup: CDR1 LNHDA, CDR2 SQIVND (reference sequence). For the CDR3, the DNA is TGTGCCAGTAGTATAACCGGTTACACTGAAGCTTTCTTT. Protein sequence: CASSITGYTEAFF.

The chain combines TRBV5-1 with TRBJ1-4; D call uncertain. The CDR3 length is 13 residues. Germline CDR1 SGHRS, CDR2 YFSETQ. Trimming removed 4 bases at V and 4 bases at J, with 8 bases between. DNA of the CDR3: TGCGCCAGCAGCCCCTCAGGTAATGAAAAACTGTTTTTT. Protein product: CASSPSGNEKLFF.

The chain carries TRBV25-1 and TRBJ2-3; D possibly corresponds to TRBD2 (6 bases). The CDR3 has 14 amino acids. Germline CDR1 reads MGHDK; CDR2 reads SYGVNS. Trimming took 6 bases from V and 3 from J, leaving 13 bases between them. The chain's CDR3 is CASRTTRGTDTQYF. CDR3 nucleotide sequence: TGTGCCAGCAGGACGACTAGAGGAACAGATACGCAGTATTTT.